Following are 16 T cell receptor beta chains from one sample sequenced in a study of cytomegalovirus exposure and HLA in healthy donors. PCR employed 60 Vbeta and 13 Jbeta primers. Using immunoSEQ multiplex PCR, the repertoire was profiled, and TCRdb retains in-frame clones only, with some absent. The repertoire holds roughly 130,000 clones, with 81% as singletons. Sample: PBMCs. Receptor source: a man aged 18 to 29 in good health and CMV-seronegative.

This chain uses TRBV27 with TRBJ1-5; 9 bases line up with TRBD1. V lost 5 bases, J lost 0 bases, and 11 bases stayed unmatched. CDR1 is MNHEY and CDR2 is SMNVEV in the germline V gene (reference sequence). The CDR3 totals 18 residues. The DNA for the CDR3 is TGTGCCAGCAGTCCGACCCCGGGACAGGGTTATAGCAATCAGCCCCAGCATTTT. This translates into CASSPTPGQGYSNQPQHF.

The table lists this clone with a count of one. The chain couples TRBV6-4 to TRBJ1-5, with D possibly matching TRBD1 (6 bases). The CDR3 covers 14 residues. The ends were cut back, 6 bases at V and 5 bases at J, with 14 bases in the middle. The germline V gene encodes CDR1 MRHNA and CDR2 SNTAGT. DNA of the CDR3: TGTGCCAGCAGCCCTACAGGGACCGATCAGCCCCAGCATTTT. Its translation: CASSPTGTDQPQHF.

J is TRBJ1-6 and V is TRBV30; TRBD1 aligns across 7 bases. Trimming cost V 3 bases and J 8 bases; bases outside gene matches: 7. Germline V gives CDR1 GTSNPN, CDR2 SVGIG (reference sequence). The CDR3 totals 14 residues. CDR3 loop: CAWRYQGEHSPLHF. In DNA form, the CDR3 reads TGTGCCTGGAGATATCAGGGGGAACATTCACCCCTCCACTTT.

V is TRBV10-3 and J is TRBJ1-2; D unresolved. The CDR3 has 14 amino acids. The germline V gene has CDR1 ENHRY and CDR2 SYGVKD. The V and J ends lost 6 bases and 0 bases respectively, with 11 bases between them. CDR3 nucleotides: TGTGCCATCAGCCGGGAGCCGACTAACTATGGCTACACCTTC. As protein: CAISREPTNYGYTF.

Points on this clone: The junction departs from germline at one end; a sequencing error may be responsible. Other nucleotide sequences in the sample specify the same CDR3. J is TRBJ1-2 and V is TRBV6-1; D is possibly TRBD1 (5 bases). Germline-derived CDR1 and CDR2 are MNHNS and SASEGT. This CDR3 is 14 amino acids long. The CDR3 loop is CASSEDPIGDGYTF. DNA for the CDR3: TGCGCCAGCAGTGAAGACCCGATAGGGGATGGCTACACCTTC.

The CDR3 DNA reads TGTGCCAGTAGTATAGGGCGGAGCAATCAGCCCCAGCATTTT. Its protein is CASSIGRSNQPQHF. The chain has TRBV19 and TRBJ1-5; D gene ambiguous. The CDR3 has 14 amino acids. Germline assignment: CDR1 LNHDA and CDR2 SQIVND (reference sequence). V gave up 1 base and J gave up 1 base, with 5 bases separating them.

This chain joins TRBV30 and TRBJ1-2, with D possibly being TRBD1 (5 bases). Per germline, CDR1 GTSNPN and CDR2 SVGIG (reference sequence). The CDR3 is 14 amino acids. Trimming pared 0 bases from V and 8 bases from J, leaving 16 bases between. The CDR3 nucleotides are TGTGCCTGGAGTGTTCCAGGGCGGTTCATCGGCTACACCTTC. Amino acids: CAWSVPGRFIGYTF.

J is TRBJ2-7 and V is TRBV4-3; TRBD1 is a possible D gene (6 bases). The CDR3 extends over 21 amino acids. Germline V gene lookup returns CDR1 LGHNA and CDR2 YSLEER. Trimming pared 3 bases from V and 2 bases from J, leaving 32 bases between. The DNA for the CDR3 is TGCGCCAGCAGCCATCCCCGGGCTTGGGTTCTCACGGACAGTGGACCCTACGAGCAGTACTTC. The encoded protein is CASSHPRAWVLTDSGPYEQYF.

CDR3 in DNA: TGTGCCAGCAGCCTCAGGGGTTCTGGAAACACCATATATTTT. This gives the protein CASSLRGSGNTIYF. V is TRBV4-2 and J is TRBJ1-3; D may be TRBD1 (6 bases). V was shortened by 4 bases and J by 1 base, with 8 bases between the two germline ends. The CDR3 loop spans 14 amino acids. CDR1 LGHNA and CDR2 YNFKEQ come from the germline V gene.

The chain recombines TRBV11-3 with TRBJ2-5; 10 nucleotides line up with TRBD1. This CDR3 is built from 15 residues. CDR1 is SGHNT, CDR2 YENEEA, per germline. With 4 bases clipped from V and 5 bases from J, the junction kept 7 bases outside the gene matches. CDR3 sequence reads: CASSSRQGALETQYF. The CDR3 region has the DNA TGTGCCAGCAGCTCCCGACAGGGGGCTTTGGAGACCCAGTACTTC.

The genes are TRBV10-2 and TRBJ2-3; TRBD2 matches at 10 bases. With 3 bases clipped from V and 2 bases from J, the junction kept 2 bases outside the gene matches. This CDR3 has 15 residues. CDR1 is WSHSY, CDR2 SAAADI, per germline. CDR3: CASSELAGYTDTQYF. The CDR3 region has the DNA TGCGCCAGCAGTGAACTAGCGGGGTACACAGATACGCAGTATTTT.

V is TRBV29-1 and J is TRBJ2-3, with a weak D call TRBD1 (7 bases). This CDR3 has 13 amino acids. Germline lookup yields CDR1 SQVTM and CDR2 ANQGSEA. The V and J ends lost 2 bases and 4 bases respectively, with 10 bases between them. CDR3 nucleotide sequence: TGCAGCGTTGAACAGGGGGGCGCAGATACGCAGTATTTT. The encoded protein is CSVEQGGADTQYF.

The rearrangement uses TRBV6-6 and TRBJ1-2; 8 nucleotides match TRBD1. The CDR3 has 15 residues. Germline V gene sequence: CDR1 MNHNY, CDR2 SVGAGI (reference sequence). After removal of 2 bases from V and 4 bases from J, the junction contained 6 bases not matched to a gene. The CDR3 nucleotides are TGTGCCAGCAGTTACCCTACGGACAGGGTCTATGGCTACACCTTC. Amino acid sequence: CASSYPTDRVYGYTF.

V gene TRBV4-1 combines with J gene TRBJ2-1, with D tentatively TRBD2 (5 bases). Germline V lookup: CDR1 MGHRA, CDR2 YSYEKL. The V gene lost 0 bases and the J gene lost 0 bases, with 6 bases spanning the gap. The CDR3 is made up of 15 amino acids. CDR3 coding DNA: TGCGCCAGCAGCCAAGATGAGGGCTCCTACAATGAGCAGTTCTTC. Protein sequence: CASSQDEGSYNEQFF.

This clone was observed a single time. The rearrangement uses TRBV30 and TRBJ2-5, with 8 bases that match TRBD1. Germline V gene data show CDR1 as GTSNPN and CDR2 as SVGIG (reference sequence). There are 15 residues in the CDR3. Losses at the gene ends were 0 bases for V and 2 bases for J; bases not matched to a gene: 5. CDR3 sequence: CAWSVRGRGQETQYF. CDR3 DNA: TGTGCCTGGAGTGTCAGGGGGCGAGGGCAAGAGACCCAGTACTTC.

The V call is TRBV6-5, the J call TRBJ2-7; D gene unclear. Germline CDR1 is MNHEY and CDR2 is SVGAGI. V was cut by 9 bases and J by 2 bases, with 8 bases left in between. CDR3 size: 11 residues. CDR3 in amino acids: CARKPAYEQYF. CDR3 bases: TGTGCCAGGAAACCAGCCTACGAGCAGTACTTC.